Below are 13 T cell receptor beta chains sequenced from a single sample in a study of technical replicates of blood from a handful of donors. Data came from immunoSEQ multiplex PCR; TCRdb stores just in-frame clones and leaves some out. The sample has about 83,000 clones, about 90% seen once. Source material: T cells isolated from PBMCs. The receptors shown here come from a human donor in good health.

This chain joins TRBV27 and TRBJ2-7; the D gene is possibly TRBD1 (5 bases). V shed 3 bases and J shed 1 base, with 13 bases lying between them. This CDR3 has 15 residues. Germline CDR1 MNHEY, CDR2 SMNVEV (reference sequence). In DNA, the CDR3 is TGTGCCAGCAGTTTGCTCGGGCAGGGATCCTACGAGCAGTACTTC. This encodes CASSLLGQGSYEQYF.

The V call is TRBV2, the J call TRBJ2-3; 9 nucleotides match TRBD1. The CDR3 totals 16 residues. CDR1 SNHLY and CDR2 FYNNEI come from the germline V gene. V gave up 8 bases and J gave up 3 bases; unmatched junction bases: 12. In DNA, the CDR3 is TGTGCCAGCTCATATCTCCCAGGACAGGGGACAGATACGCAGTATTTT. It translates to CASSYLPGQGTDTQYF.

This clone was observed once. The gene calls are TRBV12-5 and TRBJ2-1; TRBD2 agrees at 11 bases. The CDR3 is made up of 15 amino acids. Germline-derived CDR1 and CDR2 are LGHNT and FRNRAP. With V trimmed by 1 base and J by 7 bases, 3 bases remained unmatched. The DNA for the CDR3 is TGTGCTAGTGGTTTGGGACTAGCGGGAACAAATGAGCAGTTCTTC. It yields the protein CASGLGLAGTNEQFF.

The V gene is TRBV7-9, the J gene TRBJ1-1, with 9 bases that match TRBD1. CDR1 is SEHNR, CDR2 FQNEAQ, per germline (reference sequence). CDR3 length: 14 amino acids. The V segment lost 5 bases and the J segment 7 bases; nucleotides outside the gene matches: 8. The chain's CDR3 is CASSPMGTGIEAFF. For the CDR3, the DNA is TGTGCCAGCAGCCCCATGGGGACAGGGATTGAAGCTTTCTTT.

J is TRBJ2-1 and V is TRBV6-5; D is ambiguous. Germline-derived CDR1 and CDR2 are MNHEY and SVGAGI. The CDR3 sequence is 13 residues long. V was shortened by 0 bases and J by 10 bases, with 10 bases between the two germline ends. CDR3 region: CASSYSPASEQFF. The CDR3 DNA reads TGTGCCAGCAGTTACTCGCCCGCGTCGGAGCAGTTCTTC.

The CDR3 bases are TGTGCCAGCATGGCGGTCGCTGAAGCTTTCTTT. Translation: CASMAVAEAFF. J is TRBJ1-1 and V is TRBV6-1; no firm D call. V was shortened by 7 bases and J by 6 bases, with 9 bases between the two germline ends. The germline V gene encodes CDR1 MNHNS and CDR2 SASEGT. The CDR3 runs to 11 residues.

The chain combines TRBV6-6 with TRBJ1-4; D not resolved. The germline V and J ends were trimmed by 6 bases and 8 bases, with 7 bases remaining between them. The germline V gene encodes CDR1 MNHNY and CDR2 SVGAGI (reference sequence). This CDR3 has 11 amino acids. The CDR3 loop reads CASRAVEKLFF. In DNA, the CDR3 is TGTGCCAGCAGGGCGGTAGAAAAACTGTTTTTT.

The sample holds one count of this clone. This chain joins TRBV7-9 and TRBJ2-2; a weak D match, TRBD2 (5 bases). V shed 0 bases and J shed 5 bases, with 7 bases lying between them. The CDR3 length is 14 residues. Germline CDR1 is SEHNR and CDR2 is FQNEAQ (reference sequence). In nucleotides, the CDR3 is TGTGCCAGCAGCTTAGCGGGAGTTACCGGGGAGCTGTTTTTT. It translates to CASSLAGVTGELFF.

V gene TRBV15 combines with J gene TRBJ1-3; D uncertain. Germline V CDR1 and CDR2: LNHNV, YYDKDF (reference sequence). This CDR3 region has 15 residues. The V end was cut by 0 bases, the J end by 3 bases, with 9 bases between. CDR3 amino acids: CATSRDGQNGNTIYF. CDR3 nucleotides: TGTGCCACCAGCAGAGATGGGCAGAATGGAAACACCATATATTTT.

The V gene is TRBV28, the J gene TRBJ2-5; 9 nucleotides agree with TRBD2. The length of the CDR3 is 15 residues. After removal of 7 bases from V and 4 bases from J, the junction contained 10 bases not matched to a gene. Germline V gene data show CDR1 as MDHEN and CDR2 as SYDVKM. CDR3 nucleotides: TGTGCCAGCATGGGAGGGACTAGCCCTATAGAGACCCAGTACTTC. Protein sequence: CASMGGTSPIETQYF. Full variable domain (rest looked up from reference TRBV28 and TRBJ2-5): DVKVTQSSRYLVKRTGEKVFLECVQDMDHENMFWYRQDPGLGLRLIYFSYDVKMKEKGDIPEGYSVSREKKERFSLILESASTNQTSMYLCASMGGTSPIETQYFGPGTRLLVL.

The rearrangement uses TRBV9 and TRBJ1-1, with 8 positions matching TRBD1. There are 15 residues in the CDR3. The ends lost 3 bases at V and 0 bases at J; junction bases unmatched: 4. Germline V gene sequence: CDR1 SGDLS, CDR2 YYNGEE. The CDR3 sequence is CASSATDRVNTEAFF. The DNA of the CDR3 is TGTGCCAGCAGCGCCACGGACAGGGTGAACACTGAAGCTTTCTTT. The complete variable domain, with remaining parts taken from reference TRBV9 and TRBJ1-1, reads DSGVTQTPKHLITATGQRVTLRCSPRSGDLSVYWYQQSLDQGLQFLIQYYNGEERAKGNILERFSAQQFPDLHSELNLSSLELGDSALYFCASSATDRVNTEAFFGQGTRLTVV.

The gene calls are TRBV5-1 and TRBJ2-5; D is unresolved. Germline lookup yields CDR1 SGHRS and CDR2 YFSETQ. V gave up 5 bases and J gave up 0 bases, with 8 bases separating them. The CDR3 is 13 residues long. CDR3 bases: TGCGCCAGCAGGTGGCAGGACCAAGAGACCCAGTACTTC. Protein sequence: CASRWQDQETQYF.

This clone was detected only once. This chain links TRBV4-1 with TRBJ2-2; possible D gene TRBD1, 6 bases. From germline, CDR1 is MGHRA and CDR2 YSYEKL. Trimming removed 4 bases at V and 3 bases at J, with 15 bases between. The CDR3 covers 16 residues. In DNA form, the CDR3 reads TGCGCCAGCAGCCCTGGGCAGGGGACGGACACCGGGGAGCTGTTTTTT. It specifies CASSPGQGTDTGELFF.